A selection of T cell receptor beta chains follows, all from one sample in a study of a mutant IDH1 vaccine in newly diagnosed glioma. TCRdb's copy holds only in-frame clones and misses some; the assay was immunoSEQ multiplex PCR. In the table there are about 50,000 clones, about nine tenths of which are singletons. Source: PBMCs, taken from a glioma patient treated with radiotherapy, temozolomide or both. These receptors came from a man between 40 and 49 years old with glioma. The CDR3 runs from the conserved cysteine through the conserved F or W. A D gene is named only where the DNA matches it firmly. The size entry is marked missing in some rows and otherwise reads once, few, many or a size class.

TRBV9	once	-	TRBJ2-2	TGTGCCAGCAGCACAAGGAGCGGGTATGGGACCGGGGAGCTGTTTTTT	CASSTRSGYGTGELFF
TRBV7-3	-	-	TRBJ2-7	TGTGCCAGCAGCTTAGGGCCGGACTACGAGCAGTACTTC	CASSLGPDYEQYF
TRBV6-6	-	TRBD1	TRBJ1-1	TGTGCCAGCAGGTATGGACAGGGTATGAACACTGAAGCTTTCTTT	CASRYGQGMNTEAFF
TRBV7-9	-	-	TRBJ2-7	TGTGCCAGCAGCTTAGTCCCAGAGACCTACGAGCAGTACTTC	CASSLVPETYEQYF
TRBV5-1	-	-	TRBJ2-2	TGCGCCAGCAGCTTGCCGGATAACACCGGGGAGCTGTTTTTT	CASSLPDNTGELFF
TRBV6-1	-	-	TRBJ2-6	TGTGCCAGCAGTGAACGCTCCTCTGGGGCCAACGTCCTGACTTTC	CASSERSSGANVLTF
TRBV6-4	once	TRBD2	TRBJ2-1	TGTGCCAGCAGCCTTCTAGCGGGAATTGATGAGCAGTTCTTC	CASSLLAGIDEQFF
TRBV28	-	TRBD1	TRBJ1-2	TGTGCCAGCAGTTTATACCGGGACAGGGGTATCTATGGCTACACCTTC	CASSLYRDRGIYGYTF
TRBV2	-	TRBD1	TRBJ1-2	TGTGCCAGCAGCGAGGCTGAGGGGGCCGTCGATGGCTACACCTTC	CASSEAEGAVDGYTF
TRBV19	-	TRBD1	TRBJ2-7	TGTGCCAGTAGTATTGGAAGGGGGCAGGACGAGCAGTACTTC	CASSIGRGQDEQYF
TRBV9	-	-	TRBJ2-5	TGTGCCAGCAGCCCGAGCATCGGGGGACAAGAGACCCAGTACTTC	CASSPSIGGQETQYF
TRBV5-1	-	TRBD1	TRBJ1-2	TGCGCCAGCAGCCCAGGGGGGAGCAAGTATGGCTACACCTTC	CASSPGGSKYGYTF
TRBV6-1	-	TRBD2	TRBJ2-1	TGTGCCAGCAGTGAACGACTAGCGGGAGTCAATGAGCAGTTCTTC	CASSERLAGVNEQFF
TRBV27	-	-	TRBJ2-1	TGTGCCAGCAGTTGGGCCTCGGGGCGGAGCAGTCCCTACAATGAGCAGTTCTTC	CASSWASGRSSPYNEQFF
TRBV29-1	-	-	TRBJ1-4	TGCAGCGTTGCGCGCGGGACTAATGAAAAACTGTTTTTT	CSVARGTNEKLFF
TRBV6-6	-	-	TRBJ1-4	TGTGCCAGCAGTATTCGACAAACAACTAATGAAAAACTGTTTTTT	CASSIRQTTNEKLFF
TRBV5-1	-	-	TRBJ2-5	TGCGCCAGCAGCTTACCGGCAACCCAAGAGACCCAGTACTTC	CASSLPATQETQYF
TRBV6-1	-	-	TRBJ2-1	TGTGCCAGCAGCCTGGGGGTAGGGGTATTCAATGAGCAGTTCTTC	CASSLGVGVFNEQFF
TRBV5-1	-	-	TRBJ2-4	TGCGCCAGCAGCTCTCCCGGGAACATTCAGTACTTC	CASSSPGNIQYF
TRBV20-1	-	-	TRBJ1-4	TGCGGAGAGGGACATGAAAAACTGTTTTTT	CGEGHEKLFF
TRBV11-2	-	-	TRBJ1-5	TGTGCCAGCAGCTTAGTCCGGGGGCCCCAGCATTTT	CASSLVRGPQHF
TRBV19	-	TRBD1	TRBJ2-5	TGTGCCAGTAGTGACAGGGGAGGAAGAGAGACCCAGTACTTC	CASSDRGGRETQYF
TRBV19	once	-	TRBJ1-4	TGTGCCAGTAGCCCCTGGAGCGCGGATGAAAAACTGTTTTTT	CASSPWSADEKLFF
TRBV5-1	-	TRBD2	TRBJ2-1	TGCGCCAGCAGCCTCGGTGGGACTAACAATGAGCAGTTCTTC	CASSLGGTNNEQFF
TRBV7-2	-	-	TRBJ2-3	TGTGCCAGCAGCCCGGACATTAGCACAGATACGCAGTATTTT	CASSPDISTDTQYF
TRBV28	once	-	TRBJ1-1	TGTGCCAGCAGTTTAGTAGGGAACACTGAAGCTTTCTTT	CASSLVGNTEAFF
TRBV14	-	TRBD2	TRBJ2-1	TGTGCCAGCAGCGCAGGACTAGCGGGTTCCTACAATGAGCAGTTCTTC	CASSAGLAGSYNEQFF
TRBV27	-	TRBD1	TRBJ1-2	TGTGCCAGCAGCACAGACAGGGGAGGTAATTATTATGGCTACACCTTC	CASSTDRGGNYYGYTF
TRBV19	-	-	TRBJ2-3	TGTGCCAGTAAGCAGTCTATTGTTGATACGCAGTATTTT	CASKQSIVDTQYF
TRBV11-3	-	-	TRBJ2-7	TGTGCCAGCAGCTTGGAGGAACTTCTGAGCTCCTACGAGCAGTACTTC	CASSLEELLSSYEQYF
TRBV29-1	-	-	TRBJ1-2	TGCAGCGTTGAGGACGACTATGGCTACACCTTC	CSVEDDYGYTF
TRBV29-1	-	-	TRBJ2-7	TGCAGCGCCCTGACAGTCTCCTACGAGCAGTACTTC	CSALTVSYEQYF
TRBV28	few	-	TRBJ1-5	TGTGCCAGCAGTTTCCCCTTTGAGCCCCAGCATTTT	CASSFPFEPQHF
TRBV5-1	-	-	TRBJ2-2	TGCGCCAGCCTCGGTTTGGCCAACACCGGGGAGCTGTTTTTT	CASLGLANTGELFF
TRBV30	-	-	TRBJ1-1	TGTGCCTGGAGTGTATTGGGGGACACTGAAGCTTTCTTT	CAWSVLGDTEAFF
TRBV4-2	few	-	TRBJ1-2	TGTGCCAGCAGCCAAGATCGGGGGGGTGGCTACACCTTC	CASSQDRGGGYTF